Reported below is one T cell receptor (beta chain). Its antigen is unknown. TCRdb reworked the 5' RACE reads into one entry per CDR3 protein, no DNA. The repertoire table contains 300,000 to 500,000 distinct CDR3 sequences. Germline V lookup: CDR1 SGHNT, CDR2 YENEEA. The CDR3 contains 14 residues. This entry belongs to a study of T cells expressing NK-cell markers. Study context: It was from sorted CD3+CD56+NKG2C+, CD3+CD56+NKG2C- and CD3+CD56-NKG2C+ T cells that TCR beta repertoires came.

Whole-study findings and limits: The CD3+CD56-NKG2C+ fraction was also led by these clonotypes in a handful of donors.

The TCR comes from a woman aged 50 to 65 in good health. The chain combines TRBV11-3 with TRBJ2-3; TCRdb calls TRBD2, which cannot be checked without DNA. Sequencing was performed on blood T cells: a sorted CD56 or NKG2C T cell subset, CD4+ or CD8+ T cells, or bulk PBMC T cells (not recorded which). This CDR3 reads CASSSGGLVDTQYF.